The text below deals with one TCR beta chain. This clonotype appeared a few times. The antigen it recognizes is unknown. There are no base qualities to consult, and no much larger clone falls within one base. Systemically healthy Caucasian individuals from Russia, about 38 in total and aged about 6 to 95 years, were included as donors. Each donor gave ten milliliters of peripheral blood, collected into EDTA-treated Vacutainer tubes. Ficoll-Paque density-gradient centrifugation was used to isolate PBMCs, with at least 6.5 million obtained per sample. Total RNA, at least 6 micrograms per sample, was extracted from PBMCs with Trizol reagent. Naive CD45RAhigh/CD27high T cell percentages were measured by flow cytometry on a PBMC aliquot from every donor. Germline trimming amounts to 1 base on V and 7 bases on J, with 3 as the count of junction bases outside the gene matches. Its CDR3 holds 14 amino acids, cysteine through phenylalanine. Here the CDR3 DNA is all that survives: 42 bases in frame from base 1. CDR1 SGHAT and CDR2 FQDESV are derived from the germline V gene (reference sequence).

The method was 5' RACE. Reads for this sample came from an Illumina HiSeq 2500. A second PCR of about 7 to 12 cycles was run with a J-beta primer mix and a sample-barcoded 5' primer. Each TCR beta cDNA molecule received a unique molecular identifier from a template-switch 5' adaptor carrying 12 random nucleotides. Each sample yielded at least 3 million CDR3-containing paired-end reads. First-strand cDNA synthesis was performed from all RNA using the Mint cDNA synthesis kit, with priming by a TRBC-specific oligonucleotide. Following uracil-DNA glycosylase treatment, a first 18-cycle PCR with universal primers M1SS and BC2_uni_R was performed on all cDNA. In the original analysis: Each sample was normalized by randomly selecting 1 million high-quality reads, each carrying a distinct molecular identifier. Instead of being binned into consensus sequences, reads with shared molecular identifiers were discarded. MiTCR, run with a Q25 quality threshold and the strictest error-elimination algorithm, handled CDR3 identification, clonotype clustering and error correction. A nonparametric unseen species model with Euler transformation was used to estimate a lower bound on total TCR beta diversity. TCRdb's own reprocessing of the public reads used fastp at Q25 and MiXCR and kept productive beta chains. Each record represents a unique CDR3 protein, reported with the most common genes and DNA among its rows. It is TCRdb's table, rather than the study itself, that gives the V and J calls and clone size. The sample table contains 630,000 or so distinct CDR3 sequences; only one count was recorded for under 30% of them. The biggest ten clones account for around 14% of the sample.

The data derive from a study of blood T cells in healthy people across ages (dated by TCRdb to about 2015). Context from the whole study: Template switching captured roughly one uniquely barcoded TCR beta cDNA molecule per two T cells in model experiments. To avoid experimental bias, donors of different ages were randomly spread across the sequencing lanes. Two additional independent replicas of 1 million unique cDNA reads from the same blood draw were analyzed for two donors (one aged 18 to 30 and one aged 80 or older). Using deep sequencing normalized with unique cDNA molecular identifiers, the study measured how TCR beta repertoire diversity changes with age. The donors were split into four age groups: young (average around 15 years), middle-aged (39), aged (approximately 60) and long-lived (approximately 80).

The study at large found these results: Since profiling was done on bulk unsorted PBMCs, naive and antigen-experienced compartments could not be conclusively compared. Estimates of total diversity based on one million sequenced T cells were regarded as lower bounds and as underestimates. Compared with the aged group, more naive CD4+ T cells, fewer expanded clones and increased TCR diversity were shown by the long-lived group, suggesting age selection. A strong correlation was found between observed TCR beta diversity and the percentage of naive T cells measured by flow cytometry. Observed TCR beta diversity per million T cells fell roughly linearly with age, and a significant reduction was already apparent by age approximately 40. The CMV infection status of donors was not known, potentially confounding age-related changes in expanded clonotypes.

Material for sequencing was blood. Here the chain combines TRBV11-1 and TRBJ2-2; TRBD2 aligns with 7 central bases. The clonotype was recovered from an elderly woman in good health. The DNA reads TGTGCCAGCAGCTTAGTCAGCGGGGTCGGGGAGCTGTTTTTT. The translation is CASSLVSGVGELFF.